The 27 T cell receptor beta chains presented below share a single source sample, sequenced in a study of T cells in Graves' hyperthyroidism and ophthalmopathy (dated by TCRdb to the late 2010s). Preparation of the library involved multiplex PCR. These reads were obtained on an Illumina HiSeq 2000. The TCR beta CDR3 regions were amplified from RNA transcripts. A first-round RT-PCR of the TCR CDR3 used the HTBI primer set with the Qiagen OneStep RT-PCR kit. TCRdb trimmed the raw reads at Q25, called clones with MiXCR and kept productive beta chains. Under each unique CDR3 protein, matching rows form one entry showing the most common genes and DNA. Across this sample there are around 520,000 distinct CDR3 sequences, with 14% seen only once. Approximately 14% of the sample comes from the top ten. Specimen: blood. The receptors were gathered from a woman aged 40 to 50 with Graves' hyperthyroidism.

Only a few counts were recorded for this clonotype. This sequence may be a read error, since a much larger clone differs from it by one base. The chain carries TRBV28 and TRBJ2-7, with 10 bases identical to TRBD2. This CDR3 has 15 amino acids. From germline, CDR1 is MDHEN and CDR2 SYDVKM. CDR3 protein: CVSSLSGRGLYEQYF. DNA of the CDR3: TGTGTCAGCAGTTTAAGCGGGAGGGGCCTCTACGAGCAGTACTTC.

This clonotype was picked up many times. V and J are TRBV5-1 and TRBJ1-2, with 8 bases aligning to TRBD1. V shed 1 base and J 2 bases; nucleotides not matched to a gene: 4. There are 15 residues in the CDR3. Germline loops: CDR1 SGHRS, CDR2 YFSETQ. CDR3 DNA: TGCGCCAGCAGCTTGCAGGGGGCGGGCAACTATGGCTACACCTTC. Its translation: CASSLQGAGNYGYTF. The full variable domain, with the rest looked up from reference TRBV5-1 and TRBJ1-2, is KAGVTQTPRYLIKTRGQQVTLSCSPISGHRSVSWYQQTPGQGLQFLFEYFSETQRNKGNFPGRFSGRQFSNSRSEMNVSTLELGDSALYLCASSLQGAGNYGYTFGSGTRLTVV.

This clonotype showed up many times. V usage is TRBV28 and J usage is TRBJ2-3; 10 nucleotides line up with TRBD1. CDR3 size: 15 residues. Germline CDR1 and CDR2: MDHEN and SYDVKM. Trimming cost V 8 bases and J 5 bases; bases outside gene matches: 10. The CDR3 loop reads CASSDGQGVRDTQYF. In nucleotides, the CDR3 is TGTGCCAGCTCGGACGGACAGGGGGTGAGAGATACGCAGTATTTT.

There are many counts of this clonotype. The V call is TRBV29-1, the J call TRBJ2-1; 9 bases fit TRBD2. The CDR3 covers 13 residues. Germline lookup yields CDR1 SQVTM and CDR2 ANQGSEA. Trimming removed 6 bases from V and 10 bases from J; junction bases left unmatched: 10. The CDR3 bases are TGCAGCGTGCCCCGCGGGAGGGGTAGAGAGCAGTTCTTC. Its translation: CSVPRGRGREQFF.

Concerning this clonotype itself: The junction does not match germline at one end; this may be a read error. The V and J genes are TRBV28 and TRBJ1-1; D perhaps matches TRBD1 (5 bases). The CDR3 loop spans 14 amino acids. The germline V gene has CDR1 MDHEN and CDR2 SYDVKM. CDR3 residues: CASSLGLTGTEVFF. CDR3 DNA sequence: TGTGCCAGCAGTTTGGGTCTTACGGGGACTGAAGTTTTCTTT. The whole variable domain, filled in from reference TRBV28 and TRBJ1-1, reads DVKVTQSSRYLVKRTGEKVFLECVQDMDHENMFWYRQDPGLGLRLIYFSYDVKMKEKGDIPEGYSVSREKKERFSLILESASTNQTSMYLCASSLGLTGTEVFFGQGTRLTVV.

This clonotype has a count of ten or more. This chain uses TRBV11-2 with TRBJ2-1; D gene ambiguous. The CDR3 loop spans 11 amino acids. Trimming took 6 bases from V and 6 from J, leaving 6 bases between them. Germline CDR1 reads SGHAT; CDR2 reads FQNNGV. The CDR3 DNA reads TGTGCCAGCAGAGGTTTCAATGAGCAGTTCTTC. Amino acid sequence: CASRGFNEQFF. Full variable domain (rest looked up from reference TRBV11-2 and TRBJ2-1): EAGVAQSPRYKIIEKRQSVAFWCNPISGHATLYWYQQILGQGPKLLIQFQNNGVVDDSQLPKDRFSAERLKGVDSTLKIQPAKLEDSAVYLCASRGFNEQFFGPGTRLTVL.

Ten or more counts support this clonotype. CDR3 bases: TGCAGTGCTACCGGGACTAGCCTAGGGGGGGAGACCCAGTACTTC. Translating it yields CSATGTSLGGETQYF. The chain recombines TRBV20-1 with TRBJ2-5; 9 bases match TRBD2. The CDR3 extends over 15 amino acids. The J segment lost 5 bases and the V segment lost 4 bases, leaving 11 bases of the junction unmatched. Germline V gene sequence: CDR1 DFQATT, CDR2 SNEGSKA (reference sequence).

Only a few counts were recorded for this clonotype. The J gene is TRBJ1-3, the V gene TRBV5-1, with TRBD1 as a possible D gene (5 bases). CDR3 length equals 14 residues. V lost 2 bases and J lost 0, with 6 bases in between. Germline-derived CDR1 and CDR2 are SGHRS and YFSETQ. The CDR3 protein is CASSLQASGNTIYF. Written as DNA, the CDR3 is TGCGCCAGCAGCTTACAGGCCTCTGGAAACACCATATATTTT.

Many counts were recorded for this clonotype. The genes are TRBV27 and TRBJ2-7; weak D call: TRBD2 (5 bases). The V and J ends lost 2 bases and 1 base respectively, with 15 bases between them. Germline values: CDR1 MNHEY, CDR2 SMNVEV (reference sequence). The CDR3 contains 16 residues. In DNA form, the CDR3 reads TGTGCCAGCAGTTTAAAGTCTCGCGGGTTATCCTACGAGCAGTACTTC. It translates to CASSLKSRGLSYEQYF.

The sample holds a few counts of this clonotype. This chain links TRBV30 with TRBJ2-5; D remains ambiguous. CDR1 is GTSNPN, CDR2 SVGIG, per germline (reference sequence). V dropped 2 bases and J dropped 0 bases, with 13 bases sitting between them. The CDR3 runs 15 residues. DNA of the CDR3: TGTGCCTGGAGTATACAGAGATCATACCAAGAGACCCAGTACTTC. Translating gives CAWSIQRSYQETQYF.

This clonotype was picked up many times. This chain uses TRBV10-3 with TRBJ2-7; TRBD2 agrees at 12 bases. There are 17 residues in the CDR3. With 2 bases clipped from V and 2 bases from J, the junction kept 7 bases outside the gene matches. The V gene's germline CDR1 is ENHRY and CDR2 SYGVKD. Here the CDR3 DNA reads TGTGCCATCAGTGAGGGCCTAGCGGGAGGGATCCCCTACGAGCAGTACTTC. Translation gives CAISEGLAGGIPYEQYF.

The rearrangement links TRBV6-1 to TRBJ2-2; TRBD2 aligns across 9 bases. The CDR3 is 19 amino acids. Germline assignment: CDR1 MNHNS and CDR2 SASEGT. With 6 bases clipped from V and 2 bases from J, the junction kept 16 bases outside the gene matches. Here the CDR3 DNA reads TGTGCCAGCAGAGGGGACTGGGGTGTTAGCGGGAGTAACACCGGGGAGCTGTTTTTT. As protein: CASRGDWGVSGSNTGELFF.

J is TRBJ2-3 and V is TRBV15; no clear D. The CDR3 loop spans 14 amino acids. Germline V gene data show CDR1 as LNHNV and CDR2 as YYDKDF (reference sequence). The V end lost 0 bases, the J end lost 0 bases, and 4 bases lay between the germline ends. The CDR3 sequence: CATSRDTSTDTQYF. For the CDR3, the DNA is TGTGCCACCAGCAGAGACACCAGCACAGATACGCAGTATTTT.

This clonotype was seen at least ten times. V gene TRBV3-1 combines with J gene TRBJ1-2; D remains ambiguous. The CDR3 sequence is 14 residues long. Trimming removed 4 bases at V and 1 base at J, with 10 bases between. Per germline, CDR1 LGHDT and CDR2 YNNKEL (reference sequence). The CDR3 is CASSLWTDNYGYTF. The CDR3 DNA is TGTGCCAGCAGCCTATGGACCGATAACTATGGCTACACCTTC.

This clonotype was seen repeatedly, ten times or more. J is TRBJ2-5 and V is TRBV12-3 or TRBV12-4; D perhaps matches TRBD2 (6 bases). V shed 5 bases and J shed 1 base, with 11 bases lying between them. This CDR3 has 14 residues. CDR3 residues: CASSRGLTQETQYF. The CDR3 region has the DNA TGTGCCAGCAGTCGGGGACTGACCCAAGAGACCCAGTACTTC.

This clonotype was detected ten times or more. The chain carries TRBV20-1 and TRBJ2-1; 7 bases align to TRBD1. V shed 0 bases, J shed 5 bases, and the junction held 4 bases outside the gene matches. CDR1 DFQATT and CDR2 SNEGSKA come from the germline V gene (reference sequence). The CDR3 spans 14 residues. The CDR3 nucleotides are TGCAGTGCTAGAGATAGGGACAGCGACAATGAGCAGTTCTTC. It is translated as CSARDRDSDNEQFF.

This clonotype was picked up a small number of times. CDR3 DNA: TGTGCCAGCAGCCCCCCGGCTAGCGCTAGAAACATTCAGTACTTC. Protein sequence: CASSPPASARNIQYF. J is TRBJ2-4 and V is TRBV7-2; tentatively, D is TRBD2 (6 bases). The germline gives CDR1 SGHTA, CDR2 FQGNSA. The V gene lost 5 bases and the J gene lost 6 bases, with 17 bases spanning the gap. The CDR3 spans 15 residues.

The V call is TRBV4-1, the J call TRBJ2-6; D is uncertain. The germline gives CDR1 MGHRA, CDR2 YSYEKL. The V gene lost 2 bases and the J gene lost 2 bases, with 10 bases spanning the gap. This CDR3 contains 16 residues. CDR3 sequence reads: CASSQSPSTGANVLTF. The CDR3 nucleotides are TGCGCCAGCAGCCAATCACCATCCACTGGGGCCAACGTCCTGACTTTC.

This clonotype was counted ten times or more. The chain carries TRBV12-3 or TRBV12-4 and TRBJ2-3; D tentatively fits TRBD1 or TRBD2 (5 bases each). The V end lost 5 bases, the J end lost 6 bases, and 18 bases lay between the germline ends. The CDR3 has 15 amino acids. The CDR3 DNA reads TGTGCCAGCAGTGGAGAGGGACCCCGGCTGGATACGCAGTATTTT. Translation gives CASSGEGPRLDTQYF.

There are a few counts of this clonotype. The gene calls are TRBV5-6 and TRBJ2-1; 10 nucleotides line up with TRBD1. V trimming: 0 bases; J trimming: 2 bases; junction bases outside the gene matches: 11. Per germline, CDR1 SGHDT and CDR2 YYEEEE. The length of the CDR3 is 19 residues. The DNA for the CDR3 is TGTGCCAGCAGCTTGGACGACGTGGGGGACAGGGGAGCCTACAATGAGCAGTTCTTC. Protein: CASSLDDVGDRGAYNEQFF. The full variable domain, in which reference TRBV5-6 and TRBJ2-1 provide the parts outside the CDR3, is DAGVTQSPTHLIKTRGQQVTLRCSPKSGHDTVSWYQQALGQGPQFIFQYYEEEERQRGNFPDRFSGHQFPNYSSELNVNALLLGDSALYLCASSLDDVGDRGAYNEQFFGPGTRLTVL.

This clonotype was seen many times. The germline gene is not matched at one end of the junction; a read error may be the cause. This rearrangement joins TRBV12-3 or TRBV12-4 to TRBJ2-5; 7 positions agree with TRBD2. The CDR3 totals 13 residues. The CDR3 is CASSLAAQETQYF. For the CDR3, the DNA is TGTGCCAGCAGTCTAGCGGCTCAAGAGACCCAGTACTTC.

This clonotype occurred a few times. V usage is TRBV29-1 and J usage is TRBJ2-1; 10 nucleotides agree with TRBD1. Germline V gene lookup returns CDR1 SQVTM and CDR2 ANQGSEA. With 5 bases clipped from V and 16 bases from J, the junction kept 14 bases outside the gene matches. The CDR3 length is 13 residues. The CDR3 loop is CSVQGQGINEPFF. The CDR3 DNA reads as TGCAGCGTTCAGGGACAGGGGATTAATGAGCCCTTCTTC.

This clonotype was recorded at least ten times. The chain combines TRBV27 with TRBJ1-1; D remains ambiguous. The V gene's germline CDR1 is MNHEY and CDR2 SMNVEV (reference sequence). V was trimmed by 3 bases and J by 3 bases, leaving 8 bases between them. The CDR3 contains 13 residues. In DNA form, the CDR3 reads TGTGCCAGCAGTTTCGCCCGGGACACTGAAGCTTTCTTT. It codes for CASSFARDTEAFF.

This clonotype occurred a few times. The chain uses TRBV10-3 and TRBJ1-6, with TRBD1 identical over 7 bases. This CDR3 contains 13 residues. The V and J ends lost 10 bases and 7 bases, in that order; junction bases with no gene match: 7. Germline V lookup: CDR1 ENHRY, CDR2 SYGVKD. The CDR3 region is CATWGTDNSPLHF. The CDR3 DNA reads TGTGCCACCTGGGGGACAGACAATTCACCCCTCCACTTT.

This clonotype was counted only a few times. The chain combines TRBV29-1 with TRBJ2-3, with 10 bases fitting TRBD1. This CDR3 has 16 residues. Trimming removed 1 base from V and 4 bases from J; junction bases left unmatched: 8. In germline, CDR1 is SQVTM, CDR2 ANQGSEA. This CDR3 is CSVEVPGQGGSDTQYF. The CDR3 bases are TGCAGCGTTGAAGTCCCCGGACAGGGGGGATCAGATACGCAGTATTTT.

To note about this clonotype: This clone may be a read error of a much larger clone one base away. The rearrangement links TRBV2 to TRBJ2-7, with unresolved D. Germline V CDR1 and CDR2: SNHLY, FYNNEI. The CDR3 runs to 13 residues. This chain's CDR3 is CANSRAFPYEQYF. CDR3 DNA sequence: TGTGCCAACAGTCGGGCCTTTCCCTACGAGCAGTACTTC.

This clonotype was picked up many times. This chain joins TRBV10-3 and TRBJ2-7; tentatively, D is TRBD1 or TRBD2 (5 bases each). The CDR3 has 13 amino acids. V dropped 3 bases and J dropped 6 bases, with 12 bases sitting between them. CDR1 and CDR2 from the germline V gene are ENHRY and SYGVKD. In DNA form, the CDR3 reads TGTGCCATCAGTGACGGGGCATTCGCCGAGCAGTACTTC. Amino acids: CAISDGAFAEQYF.